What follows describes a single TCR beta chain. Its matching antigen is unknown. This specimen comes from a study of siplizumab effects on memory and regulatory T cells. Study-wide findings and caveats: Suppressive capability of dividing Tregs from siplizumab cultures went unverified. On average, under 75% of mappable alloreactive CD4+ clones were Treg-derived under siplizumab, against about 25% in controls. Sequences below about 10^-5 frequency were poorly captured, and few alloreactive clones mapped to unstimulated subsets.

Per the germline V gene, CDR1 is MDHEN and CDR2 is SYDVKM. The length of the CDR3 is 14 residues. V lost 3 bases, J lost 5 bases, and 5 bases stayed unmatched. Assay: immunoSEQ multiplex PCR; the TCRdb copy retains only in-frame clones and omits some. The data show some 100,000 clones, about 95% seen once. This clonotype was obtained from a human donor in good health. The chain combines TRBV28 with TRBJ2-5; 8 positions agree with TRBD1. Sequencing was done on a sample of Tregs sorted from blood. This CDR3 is CASSFQGARETQYF. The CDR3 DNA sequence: TGTGCCAGCAGTTTCCAGGGGGCGAGGGAGACCCAGTACTTC.